The clone carrying this T cell receptor beta chain was counted once. The entry originates in a study of blood T cell repertoires in COVID-19. Overall study context: Specimens from acute and convalescent COVID-19 originated in the United States, Italy and Spain.

Study processing details: Reference gene primer amplification in the assay estimated nucleated cell counts. Generated by immunoSEQ multiplex PCR, the TCRdb table keeps only in-frame clones and is missing some. Clone size and the V and J calls come from that table; the DNA yielded D and trimming. This table has about 14,000 clones, roughly 89% appearing once. The source material was peripheral blood. The receptor's source is a human donor with active COVID-19. The donor label of this sample is uncertain.

In nucleotides, the CDR3 is TGTGCCAGCAGCTCGACAGGGATCTATGGCTACACCTTC. Its protein is CASSSTGIYGYTF. This chain joins TRBV2 and TRBJ1-2; 7 bases are a match to TRBD1. Germline CDR1 reads SNHLY; CDR2 reads FYNNEI. J gave up 4 bases and V 6 bases, and 5 bases lay outside the gene matches. The CDR3 runs to 13 residues.